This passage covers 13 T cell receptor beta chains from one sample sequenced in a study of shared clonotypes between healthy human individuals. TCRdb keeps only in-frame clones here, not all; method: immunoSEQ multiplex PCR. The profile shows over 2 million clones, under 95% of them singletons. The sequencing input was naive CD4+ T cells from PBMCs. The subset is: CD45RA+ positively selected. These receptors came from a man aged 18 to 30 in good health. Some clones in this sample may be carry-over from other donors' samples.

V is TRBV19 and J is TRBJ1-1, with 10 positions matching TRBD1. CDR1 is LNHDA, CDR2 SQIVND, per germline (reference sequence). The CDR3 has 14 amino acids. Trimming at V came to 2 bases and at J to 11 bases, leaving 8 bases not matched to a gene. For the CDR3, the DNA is TGTGCCAGTAGTATAAGTCGGGACAGGGGAAACGCTTTCTTT. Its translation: CASSISRDRGNAFF.

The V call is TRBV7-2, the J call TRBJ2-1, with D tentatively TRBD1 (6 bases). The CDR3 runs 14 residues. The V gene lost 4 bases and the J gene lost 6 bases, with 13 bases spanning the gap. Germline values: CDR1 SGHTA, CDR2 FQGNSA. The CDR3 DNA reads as TGTGCCAGCAGCTCTCACCAGGGGTTCAATGAGCAGTTCTTC. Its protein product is CASSSHQGFNEQFF.

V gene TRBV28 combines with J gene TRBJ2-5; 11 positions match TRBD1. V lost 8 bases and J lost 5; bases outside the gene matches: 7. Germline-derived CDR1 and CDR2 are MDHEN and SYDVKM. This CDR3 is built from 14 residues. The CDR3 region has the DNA TGTGCCAGCGTAGGGACAGGGGGGACGGAGACCCAGTACTTC. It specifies CASVGTGGTETQYF.

CDR3: CASSLAGTTYGYTF. CDR3 nucleotide sequence: TGTGCCAGCAGCTTGGCCGGGACAACCTATGGCTACACCTTC. J is TRBJ1-2 and V is TRBV5-6; TRBD1 is a possible D gene (6 bases). The germline gives CDR1 SGHDT, CDR2 YYEEEE. V lost 0 bases and J lost 4, with 10 bases in between. The length of the CDR3 is 14 residues.

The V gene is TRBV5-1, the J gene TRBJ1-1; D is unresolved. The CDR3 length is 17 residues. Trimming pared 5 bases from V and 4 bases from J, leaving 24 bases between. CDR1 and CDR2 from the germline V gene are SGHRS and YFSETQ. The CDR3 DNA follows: TGCGCCAGCAGTCTAAAGAGCAGCGAGGTACGTGGCACTGAAGCTTTCTTT. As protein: CASSLKSSEVRGTEAFF.

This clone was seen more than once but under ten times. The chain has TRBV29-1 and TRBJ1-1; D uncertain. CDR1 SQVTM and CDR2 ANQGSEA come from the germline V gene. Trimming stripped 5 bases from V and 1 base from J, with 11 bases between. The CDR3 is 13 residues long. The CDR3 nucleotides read TGCAGCGTTAAAAGACTGGCGAACACTGAAGCTTTCTTT. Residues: CSVKRLANTEAFF. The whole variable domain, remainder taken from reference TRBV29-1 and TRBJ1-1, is SAVISQKPSRDICQRGTSLTIQCQVDSQVTMMFWYRQQPGQSLTLIATANQGSEATYESGFVIDKFPISRPNLTFSTLTVSNMSPEDSSIYLCSVKRLANTEAFFGQGTRLTVV.

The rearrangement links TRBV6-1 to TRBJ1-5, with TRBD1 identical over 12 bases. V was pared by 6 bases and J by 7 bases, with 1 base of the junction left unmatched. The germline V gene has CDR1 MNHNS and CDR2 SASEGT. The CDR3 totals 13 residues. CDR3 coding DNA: TGTGCCAGCAGAGGGACAGGGGGCCAGCCCCAGCATTTT. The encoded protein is CASRGTGGQPQHF.

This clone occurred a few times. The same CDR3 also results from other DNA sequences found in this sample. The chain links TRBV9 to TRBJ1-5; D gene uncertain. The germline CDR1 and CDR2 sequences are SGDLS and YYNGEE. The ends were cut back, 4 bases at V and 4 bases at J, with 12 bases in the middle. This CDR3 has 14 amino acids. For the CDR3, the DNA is TGTGCCAGCAGCCCCCGTGGAGGGAATCAGCCCCAGCATTTT. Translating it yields CASSPRGGNQPQHF.

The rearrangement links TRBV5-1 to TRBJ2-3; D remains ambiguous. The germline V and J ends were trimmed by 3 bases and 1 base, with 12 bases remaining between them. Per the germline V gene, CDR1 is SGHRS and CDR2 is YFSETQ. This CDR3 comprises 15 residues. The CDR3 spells CASSSTWVGTDTQYF. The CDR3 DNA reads TGCGCCAGCAGCTCGACCTGGGTTGGCACAGATACGCAGTATTTT.

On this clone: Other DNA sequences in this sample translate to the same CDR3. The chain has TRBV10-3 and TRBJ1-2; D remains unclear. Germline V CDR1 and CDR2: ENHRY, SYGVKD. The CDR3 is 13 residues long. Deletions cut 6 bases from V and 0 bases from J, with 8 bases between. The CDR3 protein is CAISLEPNYGYTF. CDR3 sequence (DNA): TGTGCCATCAGCTTAGAGCCTAACTATGGCTACACCTTC.

The CDR3 DNA sequence: TGTGCCAGCAGCTCTTTGGGGCTGTACGAGCAGTACTTC. It is translated as CASSSLGLYEQYF. This sequence joins TRBV5-6 and TRBJ2-5; possible D gene TRBD1, 5 bases. The DNA end is more similar to TRBJ2-7, so the J call may be wrong. The CDR3 has 13 amino acids. Germline assignment: CDR1 SGHDT and CDR2 YYEEEE.

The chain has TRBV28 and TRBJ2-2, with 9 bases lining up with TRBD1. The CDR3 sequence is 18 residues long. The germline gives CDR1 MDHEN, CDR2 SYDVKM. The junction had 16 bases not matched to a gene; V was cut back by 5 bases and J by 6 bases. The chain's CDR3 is CASSHVRTGDFWAGELFF. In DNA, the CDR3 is TGTGCCAGCAGTCATGTTAGGACAGGGGATTTTTGGGCCGGGGAGCTGTTTTTT.

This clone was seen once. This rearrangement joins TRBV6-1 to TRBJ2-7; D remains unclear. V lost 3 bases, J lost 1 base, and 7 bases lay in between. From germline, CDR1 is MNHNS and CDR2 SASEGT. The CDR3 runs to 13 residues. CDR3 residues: CASSDRYSYEQYF. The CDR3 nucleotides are TGTGCCAGCAGTGACAGGTATTCCTACGAGCAGTACTTC.